The 22 T cell receptor beta chains given below trace back to one sample, sequenced in a study of cytomegalovirus exposure and HLA in healthy donors (dated by TCRdb to 2017 to 2019). The protocol used for the library was the immunoSEQ multiplex PCR assay. TCRdb mirrors the immuneACCESS table, restricted to in-frame sequences. Some clones are absent from its copies; in checked studies, under half trace to an unresolved V gene, and the reason for the others is unknown. The sample contains some 60,000 clones, approximately 96% of them found a single time. The ten top clones hold 0.7% to 0.95% of the sample. Input material: PBMCs. These receptors all stem from a man between 18 and 35 years old in good health and CMV-seronegative.

This chain links TRBV28 with TRBJ2-7; 7 bases map to TRBD2. Germline-derived CDR1 and CDR2 are MDHEN and SYDVKM. This CDR3 spans 15 amino acids. Trimming cost V 6 bases and J 4 bases; bases outside gene matches: 12. This CDR3 is CASRFNSAGYYEQYF. CDR3 nucleotides: TGTGCCAGCAGGTTCAATTCAGCGGGATATTACGAGCAGTACTTC. Together with reference TRBV28 and TRBJ2-7, the CDR3 gives the full variable domain: DVKVTQSSRYLVKRTGEKVFLECVQDMDHENMFWYRQDPGLGLRLIYFSYDVKMKEKGDIPEGYSVSREKKERFSLILESASTNQTSMYLCASRFNSAGYYEQYFGPGTRLTVT.

This chain uses TRBV6-1 with TRBJ2-1; 8 bases agree with TRBD2. J lost 9 bases, V lost 3 bases, and 7 bases had no gene match. Per the germline V gene, CDR1 is MNHNS and CDR2 is SASEGT. The CDR3 runs 14 residues. In nucleotides, the CDR3 is TGTGCCAGCAGTGACGATCGGGAGGGGGTTGAGCAGTTCTTC. It codes for CASSDDREGVEQFF.

The chain has TRBV19 and TRBJ2-1; 12 bases match TRBD2. The CDR3 loop spans 14 amino acids. Germline V CDR1 and CDR2: LNHDA, SQIVND (reference sequence). V lost 6 bases and J lost 5; bases outside the gene matches: 2. CDR3 coding DNA: TGTGCCAGTAGGAGGACTAGCGGGAACAATGAGCAGTTCTTC. Amino acid sequence: CASRRTSGNNEQFF.

This clone has just one count. The V gene is TRBV11-2, the J gene TRBJ1-4; D is unclear. V dropped 4 bases and J dropped 0 bases, with 12 bases sitting between them. This CDR3 has 16 amino acids. Germline loops: CDR1 SGHAT, CDR2 FQNNGV. In DNA form, the CDR3 reads TGTGCCAGCAGCTCCCCTATACGTACAACTAATGAAAAACTGTTTTTT. The encoded protein is CASSSPIRTTNEKLFF.

The chain joins TRBV5-1 to TRBJ2-7; 10 bases map to TRBD1. The CDR3 has 14 amino acids. The junction had 6 bases not matched to a gene; V was cut back by 4 bases and J by 5 bases. Germline-derived CDR1 and CDR2 are SGHRS and YFSETQ. The chain's CDR3 is CASSRGQGIDEQYF. The CDR3 region has the DNA TGCGCCAGCAGCCGGGGACAGGGGATCGACGAGCAGTACTTC. The full variable domain, rest sourced from reference TRBV5-1 and TRBJ2-7, is KAGVTQTPRYLIKTRGQQVTLSCSPISGHRSVSWYQQTPGQGLQFLFEYFSETQRNKGNFPGRFSGRQFSNSRSEMNVSTLELGDSALYLCASSRGQGIDEQYFGPGTRLTVT.

V gene TRBV13 combines with J gene TRBJ1-2, with a tentative D call TRBD1 (6 bases). V was pared by 5 bases and J by 8 bases, with 21 bases between. Germline V gives CDR1 PRHDT, CDR2 FYEKMQ (reference sequence). The CDR3 is made up of 15 amino acids. CDR3 DNA: TGTGCCAGCAGCCATGCACAACAGGGTCCTTTAGGCTACACCTTC. This codes for CASSHAQQGPLGYTF. Drawing the rest from reference TRBV13 and TRBJ1-2, the complete variable domain is AAGVIQSPRHLIKEKRETATLKCYPIPRHDTVYWYQQGPGQDPQFLISFYEKMQSDKGSIPDRFSAQQFSDYHSELNMSSLELGDSALYFCASSHAQQGPLGYTFGSGTRLTVV.

The CDR3 DNA follows: TGTGCCAGCCAGTCACAGGGTTTTCAGCCCCAGCATTTT. Translating it yields CASQSQGFQPQHF. V gene TRBV6-1 combines with J gene TRBJ1-5, with D perhaps TRBD1 (6 bases). The germline gives CDR1 MNHNS, CDR2 SASEGT. V dropped 8 bases and J dropped 6 bases, with 14 bases sitting between them. The CDR3 runs to 13 residues.

V gene TRBV2 combines with J gene TRBJ2-5; TRBD2 matches at 11 bases. This CDR3 has 13 residues. V gave up 8 bases and J gave up 1 base; unmatched junction bases: 0. Germline assignment: CDR1 SNHLY and CDR2 FYNNEI. The CDR3 reads CASGTSGQETQYF. As DNA, the CDR3 is TGTGCCAGCGGGACTAGCGGCCAAGAGACCCAGTACTTC.

The chain recombines TRBV28 with TRBJ1-5; TRBD1 matches at 7 bases. This CDR3 is 15 amino acids long. The junction had 4 bases not matched to a gene; V was cut back by 5 bases and J by 0 bases. Germline lookup yields CDR1 MDHEN and CDR2 SYDVKM. As DNA, the CDR3 is TGTGCCAGCAGTGACAGGGCATATAGCAATCAGCCCCAGCATTTT. Translated, it gives CASSDRAYSNQPQHF.

The chain is built from TRBV16 and TRBJ2-6; 11 nucleotides line up with TRBD2. CDR3 size: 20 residues. Germline values: CDR1 KGHSY, CDR2 FQNENV. Losses at the gene ends were 2 bases for V and 0 bases for J; bases not matched to a gene: 9. The CDR3 DNA reads as TGTGCCAGCAGCCAAACCCCGGGGACTAGCGGACTCTCTGGGGCCAACGTCCTGACTTTC. Residues: CASSQTPGTSGLSGANVLTF.

The V and J genes are TRBV19 and TRBJ2-2, with a tentative D call TRBD1 (5 bases). The CDR3 is 14 amino acids. The germline gives CDR1 LNHDA, CDR2 SQIVND (reference sequence). V was clipped by 11 bases and J by 4 bases, with 17 bases between them. The CDR3 DNA follows: TGTGCCTCACAGGTAGAGCGACTCACCGGGGAGCTGTTTTTT. Amino acids: CASQVERLTGELFF.

This chain joins TRBV7-9 and TRBJ2-4; D is perhaps TRBD2 (6 bases). The V gene's germline CDR1 is SEHNR and CDR2 FQNEAQ (reference sequence). Trimming removed 5 bases from V and 1 base from J, with 15 bases in between. This CDR3 region has 16 residues. CDR3 amino acids: CASSSTSYAAKNIQYF. CDR3 sequence (DNA): TGTGCCAGCAGCAGCACTAGCTATGCGGCCAAAAACATTCAGTACTTC.

The V and J genes are TRBV4-1 and TRBJ2-1; 9 bases are shared with TRBD2. Germline lookup yields CDR1 MGHRA and CDR2 YSYEKL. Losses at the gene ends were 1 base for V and 0 bases for J; bases not matched to a gene: 4. This CDR3 region has 17 residues. The CDR3 reads CASSQGGSGSSYNEQFF. The CDR3 bases are TGCGCCAGCAGCCAAGGGGGTAGCGGGAGCTCCTACAATGAGCAGTTCTTC.

This clone was picked up a small number of times. The V and J genes are TRBV30 and TRBJ1-2; D unclear. CDR1 GTSNPN and CDR2 SVGIG come from the germline V gene (reference sequence). V was trimmed by 3 bases and J by 5 bases, leaving 4 bases between them. CDR3 length: 10 amino acids. The CDR3 loop reads CAWRAYGYTF. The DNA for the CDR3 is TGTGCCTGGAGGGCTTATGGCTACACCTTC.

The chain links TRBV11-2 to TRBJ2-3; D gene uncertain. Trimming stripped 0 bases from V and 4 bases from J, with 8 bases between. Per the germline V gene, CDR1 is SGHAT and CDR2 is FQNNGV. The CDR3 runs to 14 residues. Here the CDR3 DNA reads TGTGCCAGCAGCTTAGACAGGTTGGCAGATACGCAGTATTTT. Protein product: CASSLDRLADTQYF. Full variable domain (rest looked up from reference TRBV11-2 and TRBJ2-3): EAGVAQSPRYKIIEKRQSVAFWCNPISGHATLYWYQQILGQGPKLLIQFQNNGVVDDSQLPKDRFSAERLKGVDSTLKIQPAKLEDSAVYLCASSLDRLADTQYFGPGTRLTVL.

This chain links TRBV28 with TRBJ1-5; D is unresolved. Germline V gives CDR1 MDHEN, CDR2 SYDVKM. V dropped 6 bases and J dropped 7 bases, with 19 bases sitting between them. This CDR3 has 15 amino acids. The CDR3 loop is CASRPKHTTNQPQHF. The CDR3 bases are TGTGCCAGCAGGCCAAAACATACAACGAACCAGCCCCAGCATTTT.

The chain recombines TRBV28 with TRBJ1-1; no clear D gene. The CDR3 extends over 13 amino acids. Germline V lookup: CDR1 MDHEN, CDR2 SYDVKM. The ends were cut back, 7 bases at V and 6 bases at J, with 15 bases in the middle. CDR3 coding DNA: TGTGCCAGCAACCCCCGGCGGGAGGCTGAAGCTTTCTTT. This sequence encodes CASNPRREAEAFF.

This sequence joins TRBV7-9 and TRBJ2-4; unclear D gene. V was shortened by 4 bases and J by 7 bases, with 5 bases between the two germline ends. Germline CDR1 SEHNR, CDR2 FQNEAQ (reference sequence). The CDR3 contains 11 residues. CDR3 nucleotides: TGTGCCAGCAGCTCCTTGAACATTCAGTACTTC. Residues: CASSSLNIQYF.

This clone was found a few times. The gene calls are TRBV5-1 and TRBJ2-2; D is undetermined. V was shortened by 6 bases and J by 1 base, with 10 bases between the two germline ends. CDR1 and CDR2 from the germline V gene are SGHRS and YFSETQ. The CDR3 is made up of 14 amino acids. CDR3 nucleotide sequence: TGCGCCAGCATCCCTAACTTGAACACCGGGGAGCTGTTTTTT. The encoded protein is CASIPNLNTGELFF.

The gene calls are TRBV20-1 and TRBJ2-7; D is unclear. CDR3 length equals 11 residues. CDR1 is DFQATT, CDR2 SNEGSKA, per germline (reference sequence). CDR3 in amino acids: CRALSSYEQYF. DNA of the CDR3: TGCAGAGCACTGAGCTCCTACGAGCAGTACTTC.

V gene TRBV13 combines with J gene TRBJ1-4; possibly TRBD1 for D (6 bases). CDR1 PRHDT and CDR2 FYEKMQ come from the germline V gene (reference sequence). The CDR3 extends over 16 amino acids. The V and J ends lost 3 bases and 2 bases respectively, with 13 bases between them. The CDR3 region has the DNA TGTGCCAGCAGCTTTCGACAGGAATCGACTAATGAAAAACTGTTTTTT. Translating it yields CASSFRQESTNEKLFF. Full variable domain (remainder filled in from reference TRBV13 and TRBJ1-4): AAGVIQSPRHLIKEKRETATLKCYPIPRHDTVYWYQQGPGQDPQFLISFYEKMQSDKGSIPDRFSAQQFSDYHSELNMSSLELGDSALYFCASSFRQESTNEKLFFGSGTQLSVL.

This chain links TRBV30 with TRBJ2-7; D call uncertain. Germline loops: CDR1 GTSNPN, CDR2 SVGIG (reference sequence). CDR3 length: 11 residues. With 0 bases removed from V and 3 bases from J, the gap between germline ends came to 3 bases. The CDR3 region is CAWSVLYEQYF. The CDR3 DNA is TGTGCCTGGAGTGTTCTCTACGAGCAGTACTTC.